This T cell receptor beta chain was documented in a study of molecular identifiers for immune sequencing clone quantification. The study, taken as a whole, reports: Clonotypes surpassing 20 RNA copies contained over 99% of effector molecules, versus under 1% in naive cells. Spiked Jurkat TCR RNA originating from one cell could reportedly be identified amid approximately 900,000 naive cells.

CD8+CD4-CCR7+CD45RA+ cells were sorted as naive CD8 T cells. TCRdb reprocessed the PCR reads via MiXCR and lists one record per CDR3 protein. The sample shows about 40,000 distinct CDR3 sequences, around 20% of them seen only once. This clonotype was seen repeatedly, ten times or more. Its target is unknown. CDR3 size: 15 residues. Deletions cut 0 bases from V and 4 bases from J, with 10 bases between. CDR1 and CDR2 (germline): ENHRY, SYGVKD. The sequence was collected from a human donor in good health. Some libraries in this study had Jurkat cell RNA spiked in. The chain joins TRBV10-3 to TRBJ1-3, with D tentatively TRBD1 (5 bases). The sample comprised naive CD8+ T cells from blood, with Jurkat cell RNA spiked in. Stated subset: FACS-sorted CD8+CD4-CCR7+CD45RA+ naive T cells. The CDR3 DNA reads as TGTGCCATCAGTGAGTCGGGGGGGATCGGAAACACCATATATTTT. Residues: CAISESGGIGNTIYF.